This T cell receptor (beta chain) is from a study of tumor-infiltrating lymphocytes in primary liver carcinoma. The template, about 550 ng total RNA, yielded TCR beta cDNA made with a constant-region primer. For TCR beta, libraries were produced by three nested multiplex PCR rounds using slightly modified ARM-PCR. Forward primers for TRBV1-TRBV30 and a C-beta reverse primer served the first two PCR rounds, at about 11 cycles each. MiXCR was run by TCRdb on the multiplex PCR reads, yielding one entry per CDR3 protein. The sample shows roughly 120,000 distinct CDR3 sequences, around 70% of them seen only once. Concerning this clonotype: One end of the junction varies from germline; a read error may be responsible.

For each extraction, RNA and DNA were obtained together from about 21-30 mg of unsorted bulk tissue. Germline CDR1 is SGHAT and CDR2 is FQNNGV. The CDR3 extends over 16 amino acids. Sequenced input: tumor-adjacent normal liver tissue. The origin of this receptor is a woman aged 60-70 years with primary liver carcinoma and hepatitis B virus infection. This sequence joins TRBV11-2 and TRBJ1-6; tentative D call: TRBD1 (6 bases). CDR3 in DNA: TGTGTCAGCAGCTCAACACGGACAGTGTATAATTCACCCCTCCACTTC. It translates to CVSSSTRTVYNSPLHF.